This TCR beta chain was found in a study of OX40 agonist ivuxolimab in advanced cancers. Clones were sequenced by immunoSEQ multiplex PCR, and TCRdb holds only the in-frame ones, with some missing. The sample records 45,000 to 55,000 clones, 94% being singletons. The V gene's germline CDR1 is ENHRY and CDR2 SYGVKD. This CDR3 comprises 16 residues. Trimming pared 0 bases from V and 0 bases from J, leaving 9 bases between. The clonotype comes from an adult with an advanced solid tumor such as melanoma, head and neck, liver or kidney cancer. The source was CD4+ or CD8+ T cells sorted from blood, collected in a trial of the OX40 agonist ivuxolimab. The J gene is TRBJ1-3, the V gene TRBV10-3; D may be TRBD1 (5 bases). Here the CDR3 reads CAISESPGASGNTIYF. As DNA, the CDR3 is TGTGCCATCAGTGAGTCCCCCGGGGCCTCTGGAAACACCATATATTTT.